This TCR beta chain was sequenced during a study of shared clonotypes between healthy human individuals (dated by TCRdb to the early 2020s). Background for the entire study: The cohort included three men and a couple of women between 18 and 49 years of age. For each donor, CD4 naive and CD4 memory were each run on three plates, CD8 naive on two plates, and CD8 memory on one plate. Libraries were prepared and TCR repertoires were sequenced by different laboratories using diverse techniques, in order to increase sequencing depth and limit assay-specific biases. To estimate repertoire size and how much clonotype sharing occurs between individuals, the study deeply sequenced the blood TCR repertoires of roughly 5 healthy adults. Each donor's leukapheresis produced roughly between roughly 0.9 and 8.9 billion PBMCs.

Regarding this clone: The clone's antigen remains unknown. There are no base qualities to consult, and no much larger clone falls within one base.

Study-level results and caveats: Only blood was sampled, and tissue TCR repertoires likely differ from those in blood. Pairwise subsampling indicated that sequencing depth was expected to affect the degree of clonotype sharing among donors. Because the study included only a small number of donors, the genetic and exposure-history diversity represented was limited. Naive subsets generally had larger estimated clonotype richness than memory subsets. Incomplete sequencing was indicated by rarefaction of sorted-subset datasets, despite the large sequencing depth. Approximately 4.8% of naive CD4, 3.5% of naive CD8, approximately 2.2% of memory CD4, and 0.4% of memory CD8 clonotypes were shared across several donors. Compared with non-shared clonotypes, clonotypes shared by all four sorted-subset donors had higher generation probabilities.

V gives up 6 bases and J gives up 5 bases, and the segment between their germline ends measures 17 bases. Including cysteine and phenylalanine, the CDR3 has 15 amino acids. Of all the DNA, just the CDR3 is kept, 45 bases in frame from base 1. Reading the germline V gene gives CDR1 LGHNT and CDR2 FRNRAP. Healthy HIV-negative adults with no recently reported acute infections or vaccinations were included as donors. Only Caucasian adults living in Nashville, Tennessee, USA were represented among the donors. The CD8 memory samples were a combination of magnetically selected CD45RO+ cells and CCR7-negative CD45RA+ effector memory (TemRA) cells. Blood was collected by leukapheresis, and PBMCs were isolated by Ficoll-Histopaque density gradient centrifugation and then cryopreserved in liquid nitrogen vapor phase. Analytical flow cytometry was used to check the purity and quantity of every magnetically sorted T cell population. Genomic DNA was isolated from every sorted fraction and measured by UV absorbance on a Nanodrop 2000c.

Using the deep immunoSEQ assay, multiplex PCR amplified TCR CDR3 regions from genomic DNA. Extracted genomic DNA from each cell subset was distributed evenly across all wells of several immunoSEQ 96-well plates, and each plate was treated as a replicate. For sorted subsets, each replicate PCR was loaded with approximately 200 ng genomic DNA, equivalent to 30,000 or so T cell genomes. Purified libraries were quantified with a Qubit 3.0 fluorometer, sized on a Bioanalyzer 2100, and re-quantified with the KAPA Library Quantification kit. Every immunoSEQ 96-well plate was sequenced on a dedicated single-read 150-cycle Illumina NextSeq 550 flow cell. As for how the authors treated the data: Because the immunoSEQ output held only junctional sequences and lacked quality scores, the filtering could not match the filtering applied to full-length reads. Sequences were annotated with PyIR, a Python wrapper for IgBLAST v1.9, using IMGT germline references to assign V/J genes and CDR3. Any read was removed if the V/J assignment was weak (E-value above 1e-6), the CDR3 was missing, or the read contained stop codons, out-of-frame junctions, or ambiguous translated residues. A V3J clonotype was defined by an identical inferred V gene, J gene, and CDR3 amino acid sequence. The percentage overlap between two repertoires was calculated by dividing the number of shared unique clonotypes by the size of the smaller repertoire. Repertoire richness was assessed with RTK rarefaction, the Chao1 estimator, and Recon v2.1 estimates of unobserved clonotypes. OLGA was used to compute generation probabilities for all TCRbeta clonotypes that the gDNA method yielded from a handful of donors. Not all clones reach the TCRdb copy of this immuneACCESS table, which keeps in-frame sequences only. Checked studies attribute under half of the gap to unresolved V genes and leave the rest unexplained. V and J calls and clone size are as listed in that table; D and trimming were resolved from the DNA. Across this sample there are about 690,000 clones, with roughly 88% seen only once. 30% to 40% of the sample is taken by the ten largest.

Material for sequencing was memory CD8+ T cells from PBMCs. This specimen's cell subset or site label, interpreted: CD45RO+ cells pooled with CCR7-negative TemRA cells. The chain was built from TRBV12-5 and TRBJ2-1, with the identity of the D gene unclear. This receptor was taken from a man aged 18 to 29 in good health. Some clones in this sample may be carry-over from other donors' samples. In nucleotides, the sequence is TGTGCTAGTGGCCAAACGGGTCGAACCCACAATGAGCAGTTCTTC. This encodes CASGQTGRTHNEQFF.